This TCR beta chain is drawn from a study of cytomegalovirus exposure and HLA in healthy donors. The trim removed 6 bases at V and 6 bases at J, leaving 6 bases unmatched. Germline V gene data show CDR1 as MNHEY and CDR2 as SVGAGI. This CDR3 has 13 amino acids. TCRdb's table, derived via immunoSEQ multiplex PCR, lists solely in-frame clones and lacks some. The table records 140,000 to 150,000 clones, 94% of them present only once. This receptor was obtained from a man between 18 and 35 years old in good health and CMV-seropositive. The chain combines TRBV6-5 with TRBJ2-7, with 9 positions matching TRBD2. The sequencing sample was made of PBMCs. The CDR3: CASRRGGAREQYF. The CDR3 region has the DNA TGTGCCAGCAGGCGGGGGGGGGCCCGCGAGCAGTACTTC.